This passage covers 10 T cell receptor beta chains from one sample sequenced in a study of cytomegalovirus exposure and HLA in healthy donors. The study ran its PCR with 60 Vbeta and 13 Jbeta primers. Here immunoSEQ multiplex PCR was the method, and the copy in TCRdb shows in-frame clones only, minus some. The sample has roughly 130,000 clones, around 80% seen once. The sequenced sample consisted of PBMCs. The origin of the receptors is a man aged 40-55 years in good health and CMV-seronegative.

The chain recombines TRBV19 with TRBJ1-6; maybe TRBD1 (6 bases). Trimming pared 5 bases from V and 7 bases from J, leaving 6 bases between. The CDR3 length is 12 residues. Looked up from germline, CDR1 is LNHDA and CDR2 is SQIVND (reference sequence). This chain's CDR3 is CASSDRNSPLHF. The CDR3 region has the DNA TGTGCCAGTAGTGACAGGAATTCACCCCTCCACTTT.

V is TRBV28 and J is TRBJ2-3, with D possibly being TRBD1 (5 bases). There are 16 residues in the CDR3. Trimming removed 2 bases at V and 2 bases at J, with 14 bases between. The germline V gene encodes CDR1 MDHEN and CDR2 SYDVKM. The CDR3 coding sequence is TGTGCCAGCAGTTTAATAGGTCAGGGAACCACAGATACGCAGTATTTT. Amino acids: CASSLIGQGTTDTQYF.

This clone was seen a few times. The genes are TRBV9 and TRBJ2-3; D is possibly TRBD1 (7 bases). Trimming pared 0 bases from V and 0 bases from J, leaving 17 bases between. Germline-derived CDR1 and CDR2 are SGDLS and YYNGEE. CDR3 length: 18 amino acids. The CDR3 DNA reads as TGTGCCAGCAGCGTAGGGAGTGGCGGGACAGCTAGCACAGATACGCAGTATTTT. Its translation is CASSVGSGGTASTDTQYF.

This chain links TRBV11-2 with TRBJ2-5; D unclear. TRBJ2-7 matches the DNA end more closely, so the J call is doubtful. The CDR3 runs 14 residues. Germline CDR1 is SGHAT and CDR2 is FQNNGV. Here the CDR3 reads CASSPTRVSYEQYF. In nucleotides, the CDR3 is TGTGCCAGCAGCCCAACTCGGGTTTCCTACGAGCAGTACTTC.

The chain links TRBV28 to TRBJ2-1, with TRBD1 matching over 8 bases. Germline CDR1 is MDHEN and CDR2 is SYDVKM. V lost 3 bases to trimming and J lost 6 bases; unmatched junction nucleotides: 16. This CDR3 has 18 residues. For the CDR3, the DNA is TGTGCCAGCAGTTTTCCCCCGGGGGAGACAGGGGACACCAATGAGCAGTTCTTC. This codes for CASSFPPGETGDTNEQFF.

This sequence joins TRBV7-4 and TRBJ1-6, with 7 positions matching TRBD1. There are 17 residues in the CDR3. Per germline, CDR1 SGHVT and CDR2 SQSDAQ. V lost 4 bases, J lost 8 bases, and 14 bases stayed unmatched. The CDR3 here is CASSSQMPGQSDSPLHF. The CDR3 nucleotides are TGTGCCAGCAGCTCACAGATGCCGGGACAGAGTGATTCACCCCTCCACTTT.

The chain employs TRBV7-6 and TRBJ1-2, with 7 bases fitting TRBD1. The germline V gene has CDR1 SGHVS and CDR2 FNYEAQ. Unmatched junction bases numbered 13, after V lost 3 bases and J lost 6 bases. This CDR3 has 16 residues. CDR3 amino acids: CASSFQTGPPRDGYTF. In nucleotides, the CDR3 is TGTGCCAGCAGCTTTCAGACAGGGCCTCCGCGAGATGGCTACACCTTC.

The chain couples TRBV6-1 to TRBJ2-5, with D tentatively TRBD1 (6 bases). The germline V gene has CDR1 MNHNS and CDR2 SASEGT. The CDR3 length is 13 residues. V was shortened by 4 bases and J by 3 bases, with 9 bases between the two germline ends. The CDR3 is CASSGTAKETQYF. The CDR3, as DNA: TGTGCCAGCAGTGGGACAGCGAAAGAGACCCAGTACTTC.

The chain carries TRBV5-6 and TRBJ1-4; tentative D call: TRBD1 (6 bases). This CDR3 contains 14 residues. V was cut by 3 bases and J by 2 bases, with 8 bases left in between. Germline loops: CDR1 SGHDT, CDR2 YYEEEE. In DNA, the CDR3 is TGTGCCAGCAGCTCAGGGGCGACTAATGAAAAACTGTTTTTT. Translated, it gives CASSSGATNEKLFF.

Concerning this clone itself: The junction differs from germline at one of its ends, possibly a read error. The rearrangement joins TRBV7-9 to TRBJ2-2, with D possibly matching TRBD1 (5 bases). The germline gives CDR1 SEHNR, CDR2 FQNEAQ (reference sequence). The CDR3 has 16 amino acids. CDR3 amino acids: CSSSLLAGKNTGELFF. The CDR3 bases are TGTTCCAGCAGCCTCCTGGCAGGGAAGAACACCGGGGAGCTGTTTTTT.